These 29 T cell receptor beta chains were sequenced from one sample in a study of blood T cells in healthy people across ages (dated by TCRdb to about 2015). Receptors were amplified or captured by 5' RACE. A second PCR of about 6 to 11 cycles was run with a J-beta primer mix and a sample-barcoded 5' primer. TCRdb ran its own pipeline on the public reads, namely fastp trimming at Q25 and MiXCR clone calling, and kept in-frame beta chains. CDR3 protein duplicates are merged, each entry listing the most common genes and DNA. The sample table lists around 1,900,000 distinct CDR3 sequences, about two fifths of them with a count of one. 20% to 25% of the sample is taken by the ten largest. Material: blood. The origin of the receptors is a human donor in good health.

This clonotype was observed a single time. The chain links TRBV12-5 to TRBJ2-2; no reliable D call. V gave up 1 base and J gave up 2 bases, with 8 bases separating them. This CDR3 contains 15 residues. The germline V gene encodes CDR1 LGHNT and CDR2 FRNRAP. Here the CDR3 reads CASGLGIGNTGELFF. As DNA, the CDR3 is TGTGCTAGTGGTTTGGGGATTGGAAACACCGGGGAGCTGTTTTTT.

The chain has TRBV29-1 and TRBJ1-2; maybe TRBD1 (5 bases). The CDR3 is 16 residues long. Germline V gene data show CDR1 as SQVTM and CDR2 as ANQGSEA. The V end was cut by 4 bases, the J end by 5 bases, with 23 bases between. The DNA for the CDR3 is TGCAGCGTTGGTTTGGCAGGAGCCCCCTCAGGGTATGGCTACACCTTC. Amino acid sequence: CSVGLAGAPSGYGYTF.

Only a few counts were recorded for this clonotype. The chain combines TRBV29-1 with TRBJ1-1; the D is unclear. Trimming shortened V by 2 bases and J by 7 bases, and 8 bases separated the two germline ends. The germline V gene has CDR1 SQVTM and CDR2 ANQGSEA. This CDR3 contains 11 residues. The CDR3 sequence is CSVEPQYEAFF. As DNA, the CDR3 is TGCAGCGTTGAACCCCAGTATGAAGCTTTCTTT.

This clonotype was counted ten times or more. The chain uses TRBV9 and TRBJ1-1, with 7 bases lining up with TRBD1. CDR3 size: 13 residues. From germline, CDR1 is SGDLS and CDR2 YYNGEE. Trimming removed 4 bases from V and 4 bases from J; junction bases left unmatched: 4. CDR3: CASSPYRGTEAFF. CDR3 nucleotide sequence: TGTGCCAGCAGCCCATACAGGGGCACTGAAGCTTTCTTT.

The V and J genes are TRBV6-5 and TRBJ1-2, with 8 bases that match TRBD1. The CDR3 contains 16 residues. Germline V gene sequence: CDR1 MNHEY, CDR2 SVGAGI. V shed 0 bases, J shed 3 bases, and the junction held 6 bases outside the gene matches. For the CDR3, the DNA is TGTGCCAGCAGTTACTCACAGGGGGTTATCGACTATGGCTACACCTTC. This codes for CASSYSQGVIDYGYTF.

V gene TRBV6-2 or TRBV6-3 combines with J gene TRBJ2-3; weak D call: TRBD1 (6 bases). CDR1 is MNHEY, CDR2 SVGEGT, per germline. V gave up 2 bases and J gave up 1 base, with 10 bases separating them. The CDR3 runs to 15 residues. The CDR3 reads CASSYQGHGTDTQYF. CDR3 nucleotide sequence: TGTGCCAGCAGTTACCAGGGGCATGGCACAGATACGCAGTATTTT.

In this sample, this clonotype turned up a few times. The CDR3 nucleotides read TGCGCCAGCAGTGGACAGGCCGAGGGGAACTATGGCTACACCTTC. It translates to CASSGQAEGNYGYTF. V gene TRBV5-1 combines with J gene TRBJ1-2; 7 bases align to TRBD1. Germline V gene data show CDR1 as SGHRS and CDR2 as YFSETQ. This CDR3 is built from 15 residues. V shed 5 bases and J 2 bases; nucleotides not matched to a gene: 9.

J is TRBJ1-6 and V is TRBV6-6; TRBD1 might be the D (6 bases). Trimming pared 8 bases from V and 5 bases from J, leaving 13 bases between. Germline V gene sequence: CDR1 MNHNY, CDR2 SVGAGI (reference sequence). The CDR3 runs 14 residues. The CDR3 sequence is CASGSGTHNSPLHF. For the CDR3, the DNA is TGTGCCAGCGGCTCCGGGACACATAATTCACCCCTCCACTTT.

This clonotype was detected a few times. The J gene is TRBJ2-1, the V gene TRBV15, with a weak D call TRBD1 (5 bases). The CDR3 sequence is 12 residues long. Germline V gene data show CDR1 as LNHNV and CDR2 as YYDKDF (reference sequence). Trimming took off 8 bases at V and 4 bases at J, with 9 bases between the two ends. CDR3 sequence (DNA): TGTGCCACCCAATCAGGGTACAATGAGCAGTTCTTC. Amino acid sequence: CATQSGYNEQFF.

V usage is TRBV6-1 and J usage is TRBJ2-1; D is unresolved. CDR3 length: 13 amino acids. Germline V lookup: CDR1 MNHNS, CDR2 SASEGT. V dropped 3 bases and J dropped 3 bases, with 6 bases sitting between them. The CDR3: CASSDRHYNEQFF. The CDR3 DNA sequence: TGTGCCAGCAGTGATCGACACTACAATGAGCAGTTCTTC.

This clonotype was seen only a few times. CDR3 nucleotides: TGTGCCAGCAGCTCAGGGACTAGCGTCTTGTTGGAGCAGTACTTC. Protein product: CASSSGTSVLLEQYF. The chain carries TRBV7-2 and TRBJ2-5; TRBD2 aligns across 10 bases. The CDR3 contains 15 residues. V lost 4 bases to trimming and J lost 11 bases; unmatched junction nucleotides: 13. The germline gives CDR1 SGHTA, CDR2 FQGNSA.

This clonotype has more than one count but fewer than ten. This sequence joins TRBV11-3 and TRBJ2-7, with D tentatively TRBD1 (6 bases). The V end lost 0 bases, the J end lost 6 bases, and 12 bases lay between the germline ends. The CDR3 contains 14 residues. Germline V gives CDR1 SGHNT, CDR2 YENEEA. CDR3 sequence reads: CASSLEQGVGEQYF. The CDR3 nucleotides are TGTGCCAGCAGCTTAGAACAGGGAGTAGGCGAGCAGTACTTC.

The sample holds a few counts of this clonotype. The chain uses TRBV4-3 and TRBJ1-2; weak D call: TRBD1 (5 bases). The V and J ends lost 4 bases and 0 bases respectively, with 15 bases between them. The CDR3 is made up of 16 amino acids. CDR1 LGHNA and CDR2 YSLEER come from the germline V gene. The CDR3 DNA is TGCGCCAGCAGCCGACGGGACGGCGAGCCTAACTATGGCTACACCTTC. Its translation: CASSRRDGEPNYGYTF.

The chain combines TRBV11-2 with TRBJ2-1, with D possibly TRBD2 on 6 matching bases. Trimming left V 5 bases short and J 4 bases short, with 18 bases between. This CDR3 contains 16 residues. Germline V gives CDR1 SGHAT, CDR2 FQNNGV. CDR3 sequence reads: CASSLQVREEYNEQFF. The CDR3, as DNA: TGTGCCAGCAGCCTTCAGGTCAGGGAGGAATACAATGAGCAGTTCTTC.

For the CDR3, the DNA is TGTGCCAGCAGTGACAGAGGTACTGGCTACACCTTC. Translating gives CASSDRGTGYTF. This chain links TRBV12-3 or TRBV12-4 with TRBJ1-2; tentatively, D is TRBD1 (5 bases). Trimming shortened V by 5 bases and J by 7 bases, and 11 bases separated the two germline ends. The CDR3 is made up of 12 amino acids.

The J gene is TRBJ1-2, the V gene TRBV7-9, with 7 bases identical to TRBD1. The germline gives CDR1 SEHNR, CDR2 FQNEAQ (reference sequence). The length of the CDR3 is 15 residues. V shed 4 bases and J 6 bases; nucleotides not matched to a gene: 11. The CDR3 nucleotides read TGTGCCAGCAGCTCTCGGACAGGTTCCGCTGATGGCTACACCTTC. Residues: CASSSRTGSADGYTF.

The genes are TRBV3-1 and TRBJ2-7; D call uncertain. The V end was cut by 6 bases, the J end by 5 bases, with 23 bases between. CDR1 is LGHDT, CDR2 YNNKEL, per germline (reference sequence). The CDR3 is 16 amino acids. The CDR3 DNA reads TGTGCCAGCAGTCTTACCCCGGCTGGCGGCAGCGACGAGCAGTACTTC. It yields the protein CASSLTPAGGSDEQYF.

The DNA of the CDR3 is TGCAGTGCTAGAGACAGGCGCTATGGCTACACCTTC. Translated: CSARDRRYGYTF. The chain joins TRBV20-1 to TRBJ1-2, with D unclear. Germline-derived CDR1 and CDR2 are DFQATT and SNEGSKA (reference sequence). This CDR3 region has 12 residues. Deletions cut 0 bases from V and 4 bases from J, with 6 bases between.

The chain couples TRBV20-1 to TRBJ2-5; tentative D call: TRBD1 (6 bases). The germline CDR1 and CDR2 sequences are DFQATT and SNEGSKA (reference sequence). This CDR3 has 13 residues. V lost 5 bases to trimming and J lost 5 bases, with 15 bases between them. This CDR3 reads CSARQEFSETQYF. CDR3 sequence (DNA): TGCAGTGCTCGACAGGAGTTTTCGGAGACCCAGTACTTC.

The CDR3, as DNA: TGCAGTGCTTCGTCAGGGGGGTGGAACACTGAAGCTTTCTTT. Its translation: CSASSGGWNTEAFF. The genes are TRBV20-1 and TRBJ1-1; 7 bases map to TRBD1. Trimming removed 5 bases from V and 1 base from J; junction bases left unmatched: 7. CDR3 length: 14 amino acids. CDR1 is DFQATT, CDR2 SNEGSKA, per germline (reference sequence).

The J gene is TRBJ1-5, the V gene TRBV7-2, with D uncertain. Trimming left V 1 base short and J 0 bases short, with 10 bases between. This CDR3 is built from 16 residues. In germline, CDR1 is SGHTA, CDR2 FQGNSA. CDR3: CASSLEGSYSNQPQHF. The CDR3 bases are TGTGCCAGCAGCTTAGAAGGCAGTTATAGCAATCAGCCCCAGCATTTT.

This chain connects TRBV5-5 to TRBJ2-1, with D tentatively TRBD2 (6 bases). V was pared by 9 bases and J by 0 bases, with 16 bases between. The germline CDR1 and CDR2 sequences are SGHKS and YYEKEE (reference sequence). This CDR3 spans 15 amino acids. As DNA, the CDR3 is TGTGCCACGGGAGCGTACCGTAGCTCCTACAATGAGCAGTTCTTC. Amino acid sequence: CATGAYRSSYNEQFF. Complete variable domain (other parts from reference TRBV5-5 and TRBJ2-1): DAGVTQSPTHLIKTRGQQVTLRCSPISGHKSVSWYQQVLGQGPQFIFQYYEKEERGRGNFPDRFSARQFPNYSSELNVNALLLGDSALYLCATGAYRSSYNEQFFGPGTRLTVL.

The chain is built from TRBV18 and TRBJ2-5; 7 bases agree with TRBD2. Per the germline V gene, CDR1 is KGHSH and CDR2 is LQKENI. V was pared by 3 bases and J by 4 bases, with 5 bases of the junction left unmatched. There are 14 residues in the CDR3. CDR3 sequence: CASSPPTGGETQYF. The CDR3 DNA reads TGTGCCAGCTCACCGCCGACGGGAGGAGAGACCCAGTACTTC.

V and J are TRBV3-1 and TRBJ1-2; D remains ambiguous. Germline values: CDR1 LGHDT, CDR2 YNNKEL (reference sequence). CDR3 length: 12 residues. The V end lost 4 bases, the J end lost 13 bases, and 16 bases lay between the germline ends. Here the CDR3 DNA reads TGTGCCAGCAGCCCTTTGGGCGGGTATGGCACCTTC. Residues: CASSPLGGYGTF.

This clonotype was seen only a few times. The chain couples TRBV24-1 to TRBJ2-1, with TRBD1 matching 11 bases. CDR1 and CDR2 (germline): KGHDR, SFDVKD. The CDR3 covers 14 residues. V trimming: 3 bases; J trimming: 6 bases; junction bases outside the gene matches: 0. CDR3 sequence (DNA): TGTGCCACCAGTGATGGACAGGGGGCCAATGAGCAGTTCTTC. It translates to CATSDGQGANEQFF.

This sequence joins TRBV29-1 and TRBJ1-2; weak D call: TRBD1 (6 bases). Germline V gene lookup returns CDR1 SQVTM and CDR2 ANQGSEA. This CDR3 spans 15 amino acids. V lost 0 bases and J 2 bases, leaving 13 bases between the germline ends. This CDR3 is CSVEDGDTGNYGYTF. The CDR3 coding sequence is TGCAGCGTTGAAGATGGAGACACAGGGAACTATGGCTACACCTTC. The variable domain in full, with the rest retrieved from reference TRBV29-1 and TRBJ1-2, is SAVISQKPSRDICQRGTSLTIQCQVDSQVTMMFWYRQQPGQSLTLIATANQGSEATYESGFVIDKFPISRPNLTFSTLTVSNMSPEDSSIYLCSVEDGDTGNYGYTFGSGTRLTVV.

This clonotype was counted many times. This sequence joins TRBV20-1 and TRBJ2-7; D may be TRBD1 or TRBD2 (5 bases each). Germline V CDR1 and CDR2: DFQATT, SNEGSKA (reference sequence). V lost 3 bases and J 3 bases, leaving 12 bases between the germline ends. The CDR3 consists of 13 residues. The CDR3 nucleotides read TGCAGTGCTAGGGGGGTCGACAGCTACGAGCAGTACTTC. This encodes CSARGVDSYEQYF.

This clonotype was seen more than once but under ten times. The chain links TRBV5-6 to TRBJ2-5; TRBD2 matches 13 bases. The J call may be in error: the DNA end matches TRBJ2-7 better. The CDR3 consists of 17 residues. In germline, CDR1 is SGHDT, CDR2 YYEEEE. The CDR3 nucleotides are TGTGCCAGCAGCCCCGAAGGACTAGCGGGGGTGATGATCGAGCAGTACTTC. Protein sequence: CASSPEGLAGVMIEQYF.

This chain joins TRBV12-3 or TRBV12-4 and TRBJ2-7; no firm D call. The germline V and J ends were trimmed by 3 bases and 3 bases, with 12 bases remaining between them. This CDR3 comprises 14 residues. The CDR3 sequence: CASSFDRNRYEQYF. The CDR3 DNA is TGTGCCAGCAGTTTTGATCGTAACCGCTACGAGCAGTACTTC.